Shown below are 17 T cell receptor beta chains from a single sample sequenced in a study of shared clonotypes between healthy human individuals. Sequenced by immunoSEQ multiplex PCR; TCRdb stores in-frame clones only, minus some. The sample yields nearly 2 million clones, roughly 95% seen once. It was CD45RO-negative cells, positively selected for CCR7, that made up naive CD8 cells, with terminally differentiated effector memory CD45RA+ cells excluded. The source material was naive CD8+ T cells sorted from blood. These TCRs come from a man aged 18 to 30 in good health.

Notes on this clone: Other nucleotide sequences from this sample produce the same CDR3. This chain uses TRBV19 with TRBJ2-7; D possibly matches TRBD1 or TRBD2 (5 bases each). CDR3 length: 14 amino acids. V was trimmed by 3 bases and J by 2 bases, leaving 11 bases between them. Germline loops: CDR1 LNHDA, CDR2 SQIVND (reference sequence). The CDR3 region is CASSIQGPTYEQYF. The CDR3 coding sequence is TGTGCCAGTAGTATTCAGGGACCCACCTACGAGCAGTACTTC.

The chain recombines TRBV6-5 with TRBJ1-5, with TRBD1 matching 10 bases. Per germline, CDR1 MNHEY and CDR2 SVGAGI. J gave up 5 bases and V 5 bases, and 0 bases lay outside the gene matches. The CDR3 consists of 13 residues. The CDR3, as DNA: TGTGCCAGCAGTGGGACAGGGGATCAGCCCCAGCATTTT. This gives the protein CASSGTGDQPQHF.

Details on this clone: This sample also contains other DNA sequences that code for the same CDR3. The chain links TRBV7-8 to TRBJ2-7, with D unresolved. The germline V gene encodes CDR1 SGHVS and CDR2 FQNEAQ. The CDR3 covers 13 residues. Trimming pared 1 base from V and 1 base from J, leaving 5 bases between. This chain's CDR3 is CASSLGLSYEQYF. The CDR3 nucleotides read TGTGCCAGCAGCTTAGGGCTTTCCTACGAGCAGTACTTC.

The chain uses TRBV30 and TRBJ2-5, with D tentatively TRBD1 (6 bases). V lost 3 bases and J lost 3, with 11 bases in between. Germline V gene lookup returns CDR1 GTSNPN and CDR2 SVGIG (reference sequence). CDR3 length: 13 residues. The CDR3 DNA reads TGTGCCTGGAGCAGATCAGGGGAAGAGACCCAGTACTTC. This translates into CAWSRSGEETQYF. The complete variable domain, with remaining parts taken from reference TRBV30 and TRBJ2-5, reads SQTIHQWPATLVQPVGSPLSLECTVEGTSNPNLYWYRQAAGRGLQLLFYSVGIGQISSEVPQNLSASRPQDRQFILSSKKLLLSDSGFYLCAWSRSGEETQYFGPGTRLLVL.

This chain connects TRBV5-6 to TRBJ2-2, with D unresolved. CDR1 and CDR2 from the germline V gene are SGHDT and YYEEEE. V was shortened by 3 bases and J by 6 bases, with 18 bases between the two germline ends. The CDR3 is 16 amino acids. CDR3 residues: CASSSPYVGRSGELFF. The CDR3 DNA sequence: TGTGCCAGCAGCTCGCCCTATGTCGGACGTTCCGGGGAGCTGTTTTTT.

The chain combines TRBV27 with TRBJ2-2, with no clear D. Looked up from germline, CDR1 is MNHEY and CDR2 is SMNVEV (reference sequence). V dropped 0 bases and J dropped 6 bases, with 14 bases sitting between them. The CDR3 contains 16 residues. The CDR3 reads CASSLSLRASPGELFF. The CDR3 DNA sequence: TGTGCCAGCAGTTTATCCCTCCGGGCCTCACCCGGGGAGCTGTTTTTT.

This rearrangement joins TRBV19 to TRBJ1-3; D gene uncertain. Trimming took off 7 bases at V and 2 bases at J, with 15 bases between the two ends. In germline, CDR1 is LNHDA, CDR2 SQIVND (reference sequence). CDR3 size: 15 residues. CDR3 coding DNA: TGTGCCAGTACCAGCATGGGAAGCCCTGGAAACACCATATATTTT. This sequence encodes CASTSMGSPGNTIYF.

The chain links TRBV19 to TRBJ1-1; TRBD1 aligns across 7 bases. The CDR3 has 15 residues. The J segment lost 3 bases and the V segment lost 4 bases, leaving 8 bases of the junction unmatched. Germline loops: CDR1 LNHDA, CDR2 SQIVND (reference sequence). CDR3 region: CASSTSTGPYTEAFF. CDR3 nucleotides: TGTGCCAGTAGTACTTCGACAGGGCCTTACACTGAAGCTTTCTTT.

Here the CDR3 DNA reads TGTGCCAGCAGCACGGGGACCCCGGGCCTCTACGAGCAGTACTTC. It yields the protein CASSTGTPGLYEQYF. The genes are TRBV13 and TRBJ2-7; D may be TRBD1 or TRBD2 (5 bases each). This CDR3 is built from 15 residues. Germline CDR1 reads PRHDT; CDR2 reads FYEKMQ (reference sequence). The V end lost 5 bases, the J end lost 3 bases, and 17 bases lay between the germline ends.

This chain joins TRBV11-2 and TRBJ2-7; 8 bases agree with TRBD1. CDR1 is SGHAT, CDR2 FQNNGV, per germline. V lost 5 bases and J lost 3; bases outside the gene matches: 15. The length of the CDR3 is 17 residues. The DNA of the CDR3 is TGTGCCAGCAGCCAAGGGTTGGGGCAGGGGGCGCTCTACGAGCAGTACTTC. This sequence encodes CASSQGLGQGALYEQYF.

This sequence joins TRBV7-2 and TRBJ2-2; D is possibly TRBD2 (5 bases). Germline CDR1 reads SGHTA; CDR2 reads FQGNSA. This CDR3 is 18 amino acids long. V lost 4 bases to trimming and J lost 3 bases, with 21 bases between them. CDR3 in DNA: TGTGCCAGCAGCTCCAATCTGGGCCCGTCGGGGTACACCGGGGAGCTGTTTTTT. It translates to CASSSNLGPSGYTGELFF.

This clone was picked up one time. The chain carries TRBV7-8 and TRBJ1-2; TRBD1 aligns across 9 bases. Germline trimming cut 0 bases from V and 6 bases from J; bases unmatched to any gene: 8. The CDR3 is 16 amino acids. Germline-derived CDR1 and CDR2 are SGHVS and FQNEAQ. The CDR3, as DNA: TGTGCCAGCAGCTTAGCCGGGACAGGGCCCCTCCATGGCTACACCTTC. Protein product: CASSLAGTGPLHGYTF.

The chain employs TRBV7-9 and TRBJ2-1; 8 bases agree with TRBD2. With V trimmed by 3 bases and J by 8 bases, 9 bases remained unmatched. CDR3 size: 15 residues. Germline V gene lookup returns CDR1 SEHNR and CDR2 FQNEAQ (reference sequence). The CDR3 DNA is TGTGCCAGCAGCTTGGGGACTAGAACGTCCGATGAGCAGTTCTTC. This codes for CASSLGTRTSDEQFF. Together with reference TRBV7-9 and TRBJ2-1, the CDR3 gives the full variable domain: DTGVSQNPRHKITKRGQNVTFRCDPISEHNRLYWYRQTLGQGPEFLTYFQNEAQLEKSRLLSDRFSAERPKGSFSTLEIQRTEQGDSAMYLCASSLGTRTSDEQFFGPGTRLTVL.

The rearrangement links TRBV20-1 to TRBJ1-2, with D uncertain. Germline V gene lookup returns CDR1 DFQATT and CDR2 SNEGSKA (reference sequence). CDR3 length equals 10 residues. Trimming left V 3 bases short and J 1 base short, with 0 bases between. The CDR3 region has the DNA TGCAGTGCTAGTAACTATGGCTACACCTTC. It specifies CSASNYGYTF.

The J gene is TRBJ2-4, the V gene TRBV9; D is possibly TRBD2 (6 bases). Germline V gives CDR1 SGDLS, CDR2 YYNGEE. Trimming took off 3 bases at V and 0 bases at J, with 7 bases between the two ends. The CDR3 totals 14 residues. CDR3 sequence reads: CASSDGGAKNIQYF. For the CDR3, the DNA is TGTGCCAGCAGCGACGGGGGAGCCAAAAACATTCAGTACTTC. The whole variable domain, filled in from reference TRBV9 and TRBJ2-4, reads DSGVTQTPKHLITATGQRVTLRCSPRSGDLSVYWYQQSLDQGLQFLIQYYNGEERAKGNILERFSAQQFPDLHSELNLSSLELGDSALYFCASSDGGAKNIQYFGAGTRLSVL.

This rearrangement joins TRBV28 to TRBJ2-5, with D unresolved. The ends were cut back, 1 base at V and 0 bases at J, with 9 bases in the middle. Germline loops: CDR1 MDHEN, CDR2 SYDVKM. The CDR3 has 15 amino acids. This CDR3 is CASSLYGSDQETQYF. The CDR3, as DNA: TGTGCCAGCAGTTTATACGGGTCGGACCAAGAGACCCAGTACTTC.

The chain carries TRBV4-1 and TRBJ1-2; D gene uncertain. Trimming left V 1 base short and J 4 bases short, with 13 bases between. Germline V CDR1 and CDR2: MGHRA, YSYEKL. This CDR3 region has 15 residues. For the CDR3, the DNA is TGCGCCAGCAGCCAAGTATGGGAAAGCATCTATGGCTACACCTTC. Translated, it gives CASSQVWESIYGYTF.